The 28 T cell receptor beta chains below all came from one sample that was sequenced in a study of spatial heterogeneity in lung cancer. Study-level findings and limits: In tumors, expanded intratumoral alpha and beta TCR counts tracked mutation counts.

Their recognized antigens are unknown. The time point is: sample taken at primary tumor resection. TCRdb itself ran the 5' RACE reads through MiXCR, one entry per CDR3 protein. The data hold almost 3,000 distinct CDR3 sequences, with 5.5% to 8.5% observed a single time. The specimen was lung tumor tissue, collected at surgery. All receptors derive from a female donor with early-stage non-small cell lung cancer.

By sample share, this clonotype is medium-sized. The chain couples TRBV28 to TRBJ2-5, with 8 bases aligning to TRBD1. This CDR3 spans 14 amino acids. V was pared by 5 bases and J by 2 bases, with 4 bases of the junction left unmatched. Germline values: CDR1 MDHEN, CDR2 SYDVKM. In DNA form, the CDR3 reads TGTGCCAGCAGTACCTACAGGGGGCAAGAGACCCAGTACTTC. Its translation is CASSTYRGQETQYF.

The genes are TRBV6-5 and TRBJ2-5; 10 bases agree with TRBD2. J gave up 4 bases and V 2 bases, and 4 bases lay outside the gene matches. Germline CDR1 is MNHEY and CDR2 is SVGAGI. The CDR3 contains 15 residues. CDR3 loop: CASSYRTSGGETQYF. CDR3 DNA: TGTGCCAGCAGTTACCGGACTAGCGGAGGAGAGACCCAGTACTTC.

This clonotype is judged medium-sized. The chain recombines TRBV20-1 with TRBJ2-3, with no clear D. Germline assignment: CDR1 DFQATT and CDR2 SNEGSKA (reference sequence). The CDR3 has 14 amino acids. Trimming removed 5 bases at V and 3 bases at J, with 15 bases between. CDR3 in amino acids: CSAAPWDNTDTQYF. DNA of the CDR3: TGCAGTGCTGCGCCTTGGGATAATACAGATACGCAGTATTTT.

V gene TRBV5-4 combines with J gene TRBJ2-1, with 8 bases lining up with TRBD2. Germline V gene data show CDR1 as SGHNT and CDR2 as YYREEE (reference sequence). The CDR3 totals 14 residues. V shed 6 bases and J 8 bases; nucleotides not matched to a gene: 10. The chain's CDR3 is CASTGLAGVDEQFF. In DNA form, the CDR3 reads TGTGCCAGCACCGGACTAGCAGGGGTCGATGAGCAGTTCTTC.

V is TRBV28 and J is TRBJ2-7, with D possibly TRBD1 on 5 matching bases. The CDR3 extends over 12 amino acids. With 4 bases removed from V and 3 bases from J, the gap between germline ends came to 7 bases. Germline assignment: CDR1 MDHEN and CDR2 SYDVKM. The CDR3 region has the DNA TGTGCCAGCAGTTCTGACAGCTACGAGCAGTACTTC. It yields the protein CASSSDSYEQYF.

This clonotype counts as medium-sized. V gene TRBV3-1 combines with J gene TRBJ2-3, with D perhaps matching TRBD1 (6 bases). The germline gives CDR1 LGHDT, CDR2 YNNKEL (reference sequence). Trimming removed 5 bases at V and 0 bases at J, with 15 bases between. The CDR3 runs 16 residues. The DNA of the CDR3 is TGTGCCAGCAGCTGGGCCCCGACAGGTAGCACAGATACGCAGTATTTT. Translating it yields CASSWAPTGSTDTQYF.

By share, this clonotype counts as medium-sized. The V gene is TRBV20-1, the J gene TRBJ2-5; possible D gene TRBD2, 5 bases. CDR3 length equals 13 residues. V gave up 3 bases and J gave up 5 bases, with 13 bases separating them. The germline CDR1 and CDR2 sequences are DFQATT and SNEGSKA (reference sequence). The CDR3 sequence: CSASSGVRETQYF. CDR3 bases: TGCAGTGCTAGTTCCGGGGTCCGTGAGACCCAGTACTTC.

This rearrangement joins TRBV7-2 to TRBJ2-7; D is perhaps TRBD1 (5 bases). This CDR3 has 14 residues. The V end was cut by 1 base, the J end by 3 bases, with 10 bases between. CDR1 SGHTA and CDR2 FQGNSA come from the germline V gene. The CDR3 here is CASSLERQSYEQYF. The CDR3 coding sequence is TGTGCCAGCAGCTTAGAACGACAGAGCTACGAGCAGTACTTC.

By share of the sample, this clonotype is medium-sized. This chain uses TRBV5-6 with TRBJ2-5; 8 bases align to TRBD1. CDR3 length: 15 residues. The ends lost 0 bases at V and 4 bases at J; junction bases unmatched: 5. Per the germline V gene, CDR1 is SGHDT and CDR2 is YYEEEE. The CDR3 is CASSLVGRGPETQYF. The CDR3 DNA is TGTGCCAGCAGCTTGGTTGGCAGGGGGCCAGAGACCCAGTACTTC. The full variable domain, rest sourced from reference TRBV5-6 and TRBJ2-5, is DAGVTQSPTHLIKTRGQQVTLRCSPKSGHDTVSWYQQALGQGPQFIFQYYEEEERQRGNFPDRFSGHQFPNYSSELNVNALLLGDSALYLCASSLVGRGPETQYFGPGTRLLVL.

This clonotype counts as medium-sized. The chain employs TRBV11-2 and TRBJ1-2; D perhaps matches TRBD1 (6 bases). V lost 6 bases to trimming and J lost 0 bases, with 11 bases between them. Per the germline V gene, CDR1 is SGHAT and CDR2 is FQNNGV. This CDR3 is built from 14 residues. The CDR3 DNA reads TGTGCCAGCAGTCACAGGGTCCCTAACTATGGCTACACCTTC. This encodes CASSHRVPNYGYTF. The full variable domain, its missing parts supplied by reference TRBV11-2 and TRBJ1-2, is EAGVAQSPRYKIIEKRQSVAFWCNPISGHATLYWYQQILGQGPKLLIQFQNNGVVDDSQLPKDRFSAERLKGVDSTLKIQPAKLEDSAVYLCASSHRVPNYGYTFGSGTRLTVV.

This clonotype counts as medium-sized. V usage is TRBV19 and J usage is TRBJ2-5; D not resolved. CDR3 size: 13 residues. Germline CDR1 and CDR2: LNHDA and SQIVND (reference sequence). V was clipped by 4 bases and J by 3 bases, with 9 bases between them. In nucleotides, the CDR3 is TGTGCCAGTAGTACCCAATACGAAGAGACCCAGTACTTC. Translation gives CASSTQYEETQYF.

In this sample, this clonotype turned up many times. The chain recombines TRBV5-1 with TRBJ1-1, with D possibly matching TRBD1 (6 bases). Germline values: CDR1 SGHRS, CDR2 YFSETQ. The CDR3 sequence is 18 residues long. V was pared by 3 bases and J by 4 bases, with 25 bases between. The CDR3 sequence: CASSSVGQIYTLGTEAFF. The CDR3 DNA reads as TGCGCCAGCAGCTCCGTCGGACAGATTTATACTCTTGGCACTGAAGCTTTCTTT.

This clonotype is medium-sized (0.01 to 0.1%) in the sample. V gene TRBV28 combines with J gene TRBJ2-5; weak D call: TRBD2 (5 bases). The germline V gene has CDR1 MDHEN and CDR2 SYDVKM. The CDR3 consists of 13 residues. V was clipped by 6 bases and J by 1 base, with 9 bases between them. The CDR3 DNA reads as TGTGCCAGCAGCCCTGGGAGCCAAGAGACCCAGTACTTC. This translates into CASSPGSQETQYF.

This clonotype is labeled as medium-sized. The rearrangement links TRBV2 to TRBJ2-1; D is uncertain. Germline V lookup: CDR1 SNHLY, CDR2 FYNNEI. The V end lost 5 bases, the J end lost 6 bases, and 11 bases lay between the germline ends. The CDR3 runs to 13 residues. Here the CDR3 reads CASSILGGNEQFF. The CDR3 DNA reads TGTGCCAGCAGTATTCTAGGTGGCAATGAGCAGTTCTTC.

This clonotype is categorized as medium-sized. This sequence joins TRBV3-1 and TRBJ2-3; TRBD2 matches at 8 bases. The CDR3 consists of 17 residues. Germline V gene lookup returns CDR1 LGHDT and CDR2 YNNKEL (reference sequence). With 4 bases clipped from V and 1 base from J, the junction kept 10 bases outside the gene matches. In DNA form, the CDR3 reads TGTGCCAGCAGCCCCAGGCCAGTACTAGCGGGCACAGATACGCAGTATTTT. Encoded protein: CASSPRPVLAGTDTQYF.

For this clonotype: A much more abundant neighbour one base away suggests this may be a read error. CDR3 DNA: TGTGCCAGCAGTTTGCCCGGGACTAGCGCCACCTTCGAGCAGTACTTC. As protein: CASSLPGTSATFEQYF. The chain carries TRBV28 and TRBJ2-7, with TRBD2 identical over 10 bases. V shed 3 bases and J 6 bases; nucleotides not matched to a gene: 11. Germline values: CDR1 MDHEN, CDR2 SYDVKM. This CDR3 spans 16 amino acids.

This clonotype was seen at least ten times. V gene TRBV5-1 combines with J gene TRBJ1-1; TRBD1 matches at 7 bases. V lost 4 bases and J lost 6; bases outside the gene matches: 9. Per germline, CDR1 SGHRS and CDR2 YFSETQ. This CDR3 has 14 amino acids. The CDR3 nucleotides are TGCGCCAGCAGCCTAGAAGGAGGGGGCCCTGAAGCTTTCTTT. Residues: CASSLEGGGPEAFF.

In its sample, this clonotype ranks as medium-sized. The V call is TRBV5-1, the J call TRBJ1-4; D perhaps matches TRBD1 (6 bases). The CDR3 contains 14 residues. Germline assignment: CDR1 SGHRS and CDR2 YFSETQ. The ends were cut back, 3 bases at V and 8 bases at J, with 14 bases in the middle. The CDR3 DNA sequence: TGCGCCAGCAGCTCCTTACAGGGTATCGAAAAACTGTTTTTT. Its translation is CASSSLQGIEKLFF. The full variable domain, in which reference TRBV5-1 and TRBJ1-4 provide the parts outside the CDR3, is KAGVTQTPRYLIKTRGQQVTLSCSPISGHRSVSWYQQTPGQGLQFLFEYFSETQRNKGNFPGRFSGRQFSNSRSEMNVSTLELGDSALYLCASSSLQGIEKLFFGSGTQLSVL.

This clonotype is judged large (0.1 to 1%). The rearrangement links TRBV29-1 to TRBJ2-1; 8 bases agree with TRBD2. With 4 bases clipped from V and 0 bases from J, the junction kept 2 bases outside the gene matches. The CDR3 totals 14 residues. The germline V gene encodes CDR1 SQVTM and CDR2 ANQGSEA. The CDR3 DNA is TGCAGCGTTGCTAGCGGGCCCTCCTACAATGAGCAGTTCTTC. This gives the protein CSVASGPSYNEQFF.

This clonotype qualifies as medium-sized. This chain connects TRBV6-5 to TRBJ1-4; no clear D gene. The V end was cut by 5 bases, the J end by 10 bases, with 14 bases between. Per germline, CDR1 MNHEY and CDR2 SVGAGI. The length of the CDR3 is 13 residues. The CDR3 spells CASSTPGGRKLFF. In DNA, the CDR3 is TGTGCCAGCAGTACCCCCGGCGGGCGAAAACTGTTTTTT.

The CDR3, as DNA: TGCAGTGCTAGAGATCTGGGACAGCACTATGGCTACACCTTC. Translated, it gives CSARDLGQHYGYTF. The V gene is TRBV20-1, the J gene TRBJ1-2, with TRBD1 identical over 7 bases. Germline CDR1 is DFQATT and CDR2 is SNEGSKA (reference sequence). The length of the CDR3 is 14 residues. Trimming removed 0 bases from V and 3 bases from J; junction bases left unmatched: 4.

By share, this clonotype counts as medium-sized. The chain employs TRBV19 and TRBJ2-5; the D is unclear. The CDR3 covers 12 residues. CDR1 is LNHDA, CDR2 SQIVND, per germline (reference sequence). V dropped 1 base and J dropped 5 bases, with 5 bases sitting between them. The CDR3 reads CASSIGLETQYF. The CDR3 nucleotides are TGTGCCAGTAGTATAGGGTTGGAGACCCAGTACTTC.

This clonotype is medium-sized. DNA of the CDR3: TGTGCCAGCACGGCAGTCCAAGAGACCCAGTACTTC. Translated: CASTAVQETQYF. The chain employs TRBV2 and TRBJ2-5; D is unclear. V shed 7 bases and J shed 1 base, with 7 bases lying between them. The CDR3 spans 12 residues. Per the germline V gene, CDR1 is SNHLY and CDR2 is FYNNEI.

The genes are TRBV11-1 and TRBJ2-3, with D unresolved. This CDR3 region has 12 residues. CDR1 is SGHAT, CDR2 FQDESV, per germline (reference sequence). V lost 3 bases, J lost 8 bases, and 9 bases lay in between. CDR3 protein: CASSFPPGTQYF. CDR3 DNA sequence: TGTGCCAGCAGCTTCCCACCGGGTACGCAGTATTTT.

In this sample, this clonotype is medium-sized (0.01 to 0.1%). This chain joins TRBV21-1 and TRBJ1-6; TRBD1, the table's D call, lacks a check against the DNA. TRBV21-1 is recorded as a pseudogene. This CDR3 has 20 amino acids. In nucleotides, the CDR3 is TGTGCCAGCAGCAAAGCTTGGACAGGGGCGAAAAGCTCCTATAATTCACCCCTCCACTTT. The encoded protein is CASSKAWTGAKSSYNSPLHF.

This chain links TRBV6-2 or TRBV6-3 with TRBJ1-1; no clear D gene. CDR1 MNHEY and CDR2 SVGEGT come from the germline V gene. The CDR3 consists of 15 residues. Trimming took 5 bases from V and 0 from J, leaving 13 bases between them. CDR3 region: CASSRVSQVNTEAFF. CDR3 bases: TGTGCCAGCAGTAGGGTCTCGCAGGTGAACACTGAAGCTTTCTTT.

This clonotype has more than one count but fewer than ten. V usage is TRBV20-1 and J usage is TRBJ2-5, with TRBD2 identical over 14 bases. CDR3 length: 18 residues. J gave up 2 bases and V 5 bases, and 13 bases lay outside the gene matches. The germline V gene has CDR1 DFQATT and CDR2 SNEGSKA (reference sequence). The CDR3 DNA is TGCAGTGCTGAGCGACCGGGACTAGCGGGGGCAATTCAAGAGACCCAGTACTTC. This sequence encodes CSAERPGLAGAIQETQYF.

This clonotype was counted ten times or more. This rearrangement joins TRBV19 to TRBJ2-7, with a weak D call TRBD1 (6 bases). V was cut by 0 bases and J by 3 bases, with 6 bases left in between. CDR1 LNHDA and CDR2 SQIVND come from the germline V gene (reference sequence). CDR3 size: 13 residues. The chain's CDR3 is CASSIETGYEQYF. DNA for the CDR3: TGTGCCAGTAGTATAGAGACAGGCTACGAGCAGTACTTC.